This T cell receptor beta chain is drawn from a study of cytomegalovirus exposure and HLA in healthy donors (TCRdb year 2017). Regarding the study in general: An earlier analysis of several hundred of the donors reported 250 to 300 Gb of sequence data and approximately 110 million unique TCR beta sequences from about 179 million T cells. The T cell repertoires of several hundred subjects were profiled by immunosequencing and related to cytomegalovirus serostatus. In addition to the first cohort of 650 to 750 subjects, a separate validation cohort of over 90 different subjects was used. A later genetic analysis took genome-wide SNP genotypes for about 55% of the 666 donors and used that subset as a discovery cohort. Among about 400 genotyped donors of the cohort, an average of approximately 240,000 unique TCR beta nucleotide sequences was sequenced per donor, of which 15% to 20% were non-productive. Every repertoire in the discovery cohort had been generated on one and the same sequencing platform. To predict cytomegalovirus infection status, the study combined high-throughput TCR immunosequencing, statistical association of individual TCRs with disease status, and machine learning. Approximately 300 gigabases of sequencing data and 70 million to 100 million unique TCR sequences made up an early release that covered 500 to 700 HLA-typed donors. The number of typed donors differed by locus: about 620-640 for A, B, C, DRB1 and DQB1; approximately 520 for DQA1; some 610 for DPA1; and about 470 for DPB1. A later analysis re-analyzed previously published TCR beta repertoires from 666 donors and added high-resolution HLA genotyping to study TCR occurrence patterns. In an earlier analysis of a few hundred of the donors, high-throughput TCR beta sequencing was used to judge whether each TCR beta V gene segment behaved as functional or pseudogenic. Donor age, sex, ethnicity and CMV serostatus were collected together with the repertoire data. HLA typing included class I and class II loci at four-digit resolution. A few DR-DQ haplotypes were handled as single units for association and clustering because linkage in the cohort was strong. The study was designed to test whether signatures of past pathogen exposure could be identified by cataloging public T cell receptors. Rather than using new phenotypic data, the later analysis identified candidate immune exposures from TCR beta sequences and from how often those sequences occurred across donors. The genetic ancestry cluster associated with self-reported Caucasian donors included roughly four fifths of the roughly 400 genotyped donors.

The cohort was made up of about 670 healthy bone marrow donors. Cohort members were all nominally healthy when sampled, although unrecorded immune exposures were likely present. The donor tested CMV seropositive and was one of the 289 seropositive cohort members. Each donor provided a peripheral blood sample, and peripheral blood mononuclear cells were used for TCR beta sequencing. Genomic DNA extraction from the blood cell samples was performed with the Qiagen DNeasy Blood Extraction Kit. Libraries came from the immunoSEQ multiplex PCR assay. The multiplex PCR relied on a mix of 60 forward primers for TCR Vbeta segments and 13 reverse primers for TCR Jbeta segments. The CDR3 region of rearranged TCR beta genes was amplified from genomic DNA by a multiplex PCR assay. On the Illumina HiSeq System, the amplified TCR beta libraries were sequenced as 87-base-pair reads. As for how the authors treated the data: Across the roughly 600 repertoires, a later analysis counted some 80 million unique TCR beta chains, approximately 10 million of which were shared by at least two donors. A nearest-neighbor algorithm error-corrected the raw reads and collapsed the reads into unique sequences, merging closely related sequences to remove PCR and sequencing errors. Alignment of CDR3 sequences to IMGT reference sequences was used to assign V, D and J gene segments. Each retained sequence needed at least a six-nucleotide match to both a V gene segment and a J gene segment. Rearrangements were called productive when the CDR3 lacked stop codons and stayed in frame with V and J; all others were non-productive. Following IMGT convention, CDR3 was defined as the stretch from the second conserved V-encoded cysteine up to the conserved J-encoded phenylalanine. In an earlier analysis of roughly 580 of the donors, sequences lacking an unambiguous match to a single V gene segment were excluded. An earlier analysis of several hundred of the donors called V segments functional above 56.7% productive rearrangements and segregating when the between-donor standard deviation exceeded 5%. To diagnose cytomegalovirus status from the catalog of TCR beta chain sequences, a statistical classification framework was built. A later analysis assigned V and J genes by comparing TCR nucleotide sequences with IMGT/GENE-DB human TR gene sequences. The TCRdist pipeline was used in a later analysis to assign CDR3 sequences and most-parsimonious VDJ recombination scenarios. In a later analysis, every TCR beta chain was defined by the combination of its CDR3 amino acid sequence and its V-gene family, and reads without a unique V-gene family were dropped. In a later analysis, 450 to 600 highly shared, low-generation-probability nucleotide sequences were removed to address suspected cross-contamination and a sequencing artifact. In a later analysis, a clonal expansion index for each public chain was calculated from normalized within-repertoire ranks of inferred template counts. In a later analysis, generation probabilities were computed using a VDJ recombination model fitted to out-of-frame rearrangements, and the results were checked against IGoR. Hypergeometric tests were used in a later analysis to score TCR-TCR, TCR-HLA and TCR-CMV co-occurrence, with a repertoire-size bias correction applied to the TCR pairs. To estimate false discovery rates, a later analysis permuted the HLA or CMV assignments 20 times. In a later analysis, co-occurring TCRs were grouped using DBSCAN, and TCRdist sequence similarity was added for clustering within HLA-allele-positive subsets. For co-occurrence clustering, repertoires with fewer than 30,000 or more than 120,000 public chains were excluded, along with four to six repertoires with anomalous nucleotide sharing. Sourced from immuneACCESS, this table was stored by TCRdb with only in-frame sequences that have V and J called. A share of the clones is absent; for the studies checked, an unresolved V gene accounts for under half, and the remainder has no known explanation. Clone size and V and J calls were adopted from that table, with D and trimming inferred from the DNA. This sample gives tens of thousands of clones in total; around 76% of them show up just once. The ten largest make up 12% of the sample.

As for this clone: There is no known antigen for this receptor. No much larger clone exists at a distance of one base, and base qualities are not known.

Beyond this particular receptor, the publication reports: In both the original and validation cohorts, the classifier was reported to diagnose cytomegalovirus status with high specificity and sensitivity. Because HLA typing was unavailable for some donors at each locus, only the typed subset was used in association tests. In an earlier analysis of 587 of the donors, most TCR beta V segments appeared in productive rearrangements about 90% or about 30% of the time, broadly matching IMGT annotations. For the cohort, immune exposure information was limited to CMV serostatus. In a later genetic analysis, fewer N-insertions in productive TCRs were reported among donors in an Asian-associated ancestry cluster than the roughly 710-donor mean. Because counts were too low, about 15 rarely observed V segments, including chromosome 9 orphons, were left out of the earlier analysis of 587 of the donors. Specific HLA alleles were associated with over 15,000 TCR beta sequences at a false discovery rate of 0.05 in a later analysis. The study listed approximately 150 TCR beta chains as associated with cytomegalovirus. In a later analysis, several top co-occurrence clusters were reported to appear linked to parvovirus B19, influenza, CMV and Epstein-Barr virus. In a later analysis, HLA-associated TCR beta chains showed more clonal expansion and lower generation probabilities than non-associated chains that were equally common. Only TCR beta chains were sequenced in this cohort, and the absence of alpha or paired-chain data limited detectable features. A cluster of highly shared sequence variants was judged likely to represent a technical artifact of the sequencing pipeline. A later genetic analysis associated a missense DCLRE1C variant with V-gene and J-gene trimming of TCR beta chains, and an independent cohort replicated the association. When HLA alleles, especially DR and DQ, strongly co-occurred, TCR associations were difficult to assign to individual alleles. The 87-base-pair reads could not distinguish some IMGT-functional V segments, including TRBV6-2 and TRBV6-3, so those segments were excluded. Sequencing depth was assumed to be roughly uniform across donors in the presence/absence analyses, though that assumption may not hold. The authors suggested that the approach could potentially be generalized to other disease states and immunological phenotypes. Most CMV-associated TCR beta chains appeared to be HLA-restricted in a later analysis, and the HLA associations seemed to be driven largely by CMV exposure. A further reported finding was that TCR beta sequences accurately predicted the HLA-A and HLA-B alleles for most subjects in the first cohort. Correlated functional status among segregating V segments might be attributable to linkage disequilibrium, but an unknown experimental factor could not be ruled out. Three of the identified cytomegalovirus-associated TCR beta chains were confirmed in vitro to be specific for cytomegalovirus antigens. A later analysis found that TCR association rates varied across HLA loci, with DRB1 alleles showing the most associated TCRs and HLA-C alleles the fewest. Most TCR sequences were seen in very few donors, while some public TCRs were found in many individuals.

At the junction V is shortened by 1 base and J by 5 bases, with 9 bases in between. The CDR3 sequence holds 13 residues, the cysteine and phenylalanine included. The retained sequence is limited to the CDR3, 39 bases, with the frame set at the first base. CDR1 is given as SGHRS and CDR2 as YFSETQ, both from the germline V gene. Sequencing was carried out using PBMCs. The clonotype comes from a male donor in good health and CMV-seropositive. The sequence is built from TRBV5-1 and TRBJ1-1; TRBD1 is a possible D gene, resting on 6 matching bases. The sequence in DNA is TGCGCCAGCAGCTTGCGCAGGGGTACTGAAGCTTTCTTT. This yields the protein CASSLRRGTEAFF.